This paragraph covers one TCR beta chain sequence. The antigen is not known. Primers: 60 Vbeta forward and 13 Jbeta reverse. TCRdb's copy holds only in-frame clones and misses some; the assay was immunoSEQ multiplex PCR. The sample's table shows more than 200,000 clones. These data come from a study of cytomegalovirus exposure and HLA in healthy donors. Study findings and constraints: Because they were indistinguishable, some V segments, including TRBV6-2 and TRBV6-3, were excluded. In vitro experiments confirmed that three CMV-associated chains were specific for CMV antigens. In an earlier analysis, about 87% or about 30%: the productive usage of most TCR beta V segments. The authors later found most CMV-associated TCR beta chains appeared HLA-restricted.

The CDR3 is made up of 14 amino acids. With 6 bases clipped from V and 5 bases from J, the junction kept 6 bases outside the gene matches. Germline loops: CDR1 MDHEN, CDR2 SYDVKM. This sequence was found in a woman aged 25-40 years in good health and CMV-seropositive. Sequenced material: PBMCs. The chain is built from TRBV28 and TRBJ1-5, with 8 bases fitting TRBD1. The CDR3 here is CASSPGTGDQPQHF. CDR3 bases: TGTGCCAGCAGCCCGGGGACAGGAGATCAGCCCCAGCATTTT.